This T cell receptor beta chain was obtained from a study of a mutant IDH1 vaccine in newly diagnosed glioma. This clone was recorded a few times. V was clipped by 6 bases and J by 5 bases, with 14 bases between them. Germline values: CDR1 MNHEY, CDR2 SVGAGI. This CDR3 is built from 13 residues. Assay used: immunoSEQ multiplex PCR; TCRdb lists only in-frame clones, some missing. The sample consists of 20,000 to 30,000 clones, about 89% of them appearing once. Time point: baseline, week 1 (first vaccination visit). Described treatment: pre-vaccination baseline after standard-of-care therapy. The genes are TRBV6-5 and TRBJ2-7; TRBD1 is a possible D gene (5 bases). The TCR sequence derives from a man aged 30-40 years with glioma. Specimen: PBMCs, collected from a glioma patient treated with radiotherapy, temozolomide or both. The CDR3 loop reads CASRTDSDHEQYF. CDR3 nucleotides: TGTGCCAGCAGGACCGACAGCGACCACGAGCAGTACTTC.